These 28 T cell receptor beta chains share one sample of origin, sequenced in a study of blood T cells in healthy people across ages. The authors ran a second PCR of roughly 6 to 11 cycles using a sample-barcoded 5' primer and a J-beta primer mix. Each CDR3 protein is one row after TCRdb ran MiXCR on the 5' RACE reads. The sample comprises roughly 1.4 million distinct CDR3 sequences, roughly 60% of which are singletons, and more than 6% rests with the top ten. Sequenced sample: blood. These receptors were taken from a man aged 18-30 years in good health.

This chain links TRBV20-1 with TRBJ2-3, with 7 positions matching TRBD2. Germline CDR1 reads DFQATT; CDR2 reads SNEGSKA (reference sequence). CDR3 length: 14 residues. Trimming cost V 6 bases and J 1 base; bases outside gene matches: 7. The CDR3 sequence: CSAPPSGGTDTQYF. The CDR3 DNA follows: TGCAGTGCCCCCCCAAGCGGGGGCACAGATACGCAGTATTTT.

This clonotype has at least ten counts. The V gene is TRBV20-1, the J gene TRBJ2-7, with 11 bases that match TRBD2. The germline CDR1 and CDR2 sequences are DFQATT and SNEGSKA (reference sequence). This CDR3 comprises 14 residues. Trimming at V came to 5 bases and at J to 2 bases, leaving 5 bases not matched to a gene. The CDR3 sequence: CSAGLAGGPYEQYF. The CDR3 DNA reads as TGCAGTGCTGGGCTAGCGGGGGGTCCCTACGAGCAGTACTTC.

The rearrangement joins TRBV27 to TRBJ2-5, with TRBD2 matching 7 bases. The J call may be mistaken, given a closer DNA end match to TRBJ2-7. The CDR3 contains 14 residues. The germline V gene encodes CDR1 MNHEY and CDR2 SMNVEV (reference sequence). The CDR3: CASTYGAGFGEQYF. The CDR3 DNA reads as TGTGCCAGCACGTACGGAGCGGGGTTTGGCGAGCAGTACTTC.

A few counts support this clonotype. V and J are TRBV28 and TRBJ2-5; D unresolved. The germline V and J ends were trimmed by 0 bases and 0 bases, with 2 bases remaining between them. CDR1 is MDHEN and CDR2 is SYDVKM in the germline V gene. The CDR3 covers 13 residues. CDR3 DNA: TGTGCCAGCAGTTTATGGGACCAAGAGACCCAGTACTTC. Translating it yields CASSLWDQETQYF.

This clonotype was counted once. V gene TRBV5-4 combines with J gene TRBJ2-7; 12 positions agree with TRBD2. Germline loops: CDR1 SGHNT, CDR2 YYREEE (reference sequence). V gave up 2 bases and J gave up 7 bases; unmatched junction bases: 7. The CDR3 totals 15 residues. The CDR3: CASSFLAGGPQEQYF. As DNA, the CDR3 is TGTGCCAGCAGCTTCCTAGCGGGGGGGCCGCAGGAGCAGTACTTC.

The rearrangement joins TRBV5-5 to TRBJ1-1; 7 bases map to TRBD1. The CDR3 is 15 residues long. Germline values: CDR1 SGHKS, CDR2 YYEKEE (reference sequence). V shed 4 bases and J 6 bases; nucleotides not matched to a gene: 12. The CDR3 region has the DNA TGTGCCAGCAGCGCCGGGACAGCCTTTATGGCTGAAGCTTTCTTT. Translation gives CASSAGTAFMAEAFF.

The gene calls are TRBV12-3 or TRBV12-4 and TRBJ2-2, with a possible D match to TRBD1 (6 bases). There are 13 residues in the CDR3. V was cut by 11 bases and J by 4 bases, with 14 bases left in between. CDR3 coding DNA: TGTGCCCCAACGGACAGAACCACCGGGGAGCTGTTTTTT. Translating it yields CAPTDRTTGELFF.

This clonotype showed up just once. At one of its ends the junction is not consistent with the germline gene, which may arise from a read error. V is TRBV10-3 and J is TRBJ1-4; no reliable D call. CDR1 is ENHRY, CDR2 SYGVKD, per germline. The CDR3 has 12 residues. The DNA of the CDR3 is TGTGTCATCAGTGCGGGAGAAGAAAAACTGTTTTTT. Its translation: CVISAGEEKLFF.

The V call is TRBV3-1, the J call TRBJ1-1; the D gene is possibly TRBD1 (5 bases). V lost 0 bases, J lost 3 bases, and 11 bases lay in between. Germline CDR1 is LGHDT and CDR2 is YNNKEL (reference sequence). This CDR3 has 15 amino acids. CDR3 bases: TGTGCCAGCAGCCAAGAGTTGGGGGACGACACTGAAGCTTTCTTT. Amino acids: CASSQELGDDTEAFF.

This clonotype appeared a few times. J is TRBJ2-1 and V is TRBV28; TRBD2 agrees at 13 bases. The CDR3 sequence is 18 residues long. Unmatched junction bases numbered 12, after V lost 6 bases and J lost 4 bases. The germline V gene encodes CDR1 MDHEN and CDR2 SYDVKM. The CDR3 DNA sequence: TGTGCCAGCAGCCCAGGGACTAGCGGGAATTTTGGTTACAATGAGCAGTTCTTC. Protein sequence: CASSPGTSGNFGYNEQFF.

The chain is built from TRBV7-9 and TRBJ2-5; D uncertain. V lost 5 bases to trimming and J lost 5 bases, with 18 bases between them. The CDR3 consists of 15 residues. Germline-derived CDR1 and CDR2 are SEHNR and FQNEAQ (reference sequence). The CDR3 protein is CASSHPAWGGETQYF. CDR3 coding DNA: TGTGCCAGCAGCCACCCCGCTTGGGGTGGGGAGACCCAGTACTTC.

This chain connects TRBV5-1 to TRBJ1-1, with D maybe TRBD1 (6 bases). The CDR3 length is 13 residues. Germline V lookup: CDR1 SGHRS, CDR2 YFSETQ. Trimming removed 4 bases from V and 4 bases from J, with 11 bases in between. The CDR3 sequence: CASSRTGATEAFF. The CDR3 DNA reads TGCGCCAGCAGCCGGACGGGGGCCACTGAAGCTTTCTTT.

The rearrangement uses TRBV4-1 and TRBJ2-3; maybe TRBD2 (6 bases). In germline, CDR1 is MGHRA, CDR2 YSYEKL. Trimming stripped 0 bases from V and 3 bases from J, with 22 bases between. This CDR3 comprises 19 residues. The CDR3 region is CASSQDLSSAGRGTDTQYF. The DNA for the CDR3 is TGCGCCAGCAGCCAAGATCTCAGTAGTGCGGGGCGGGGTACAGATACGCAGTATTTT.

The chain links TRBV6-1 to TRBJ2-7, with D perhaps assigned TRBD1 or TRBD2 (5 bases each). The J call may be mistaken, given a closer DNA end match to TRBJ2-4. CDR3 length: 14 amino acids. The germline V gene encodes CDR1 MNHNS and CDR2 SASEGT. CDR3: CASSEAAGADIQYF. The CDR3 nucleotides read TGTGCCAGCAGTGAAGCGGCCGGGGCGGACATTCAGTACTTC.

The chain couples TRBV5-4 to TRBJ1-6; a possible D gene is TRBD1 (5 bases). The CDR3 spans 15 residues. V lost 3 bases, J lost 10 bases, and 17 bases lay in between. The germline gives CDR1 SGHNT, CDR2 YYREEE (reference sequence). The CDR3 nucleotides read TGTGCCAGCAGCTGGGGGGATGGGGGTAACTCACCCCTCCACTTT. This codes for CASSWGDGGNSPLHF. The full variable domain, rest sourced from reference TRBV5-4 and TRBJ1-6, is ETGVTQSPTHLIKTRGQQVTLRCSSQSGHNTVSWYQQALGQGPQFIFQYYREEENGRGNFPPRFSGLQFPNYSSELNVNALELDDSALYLCASSWGDGGNSPLHFGNGTRLTVT.

The table lists this clonotype with a few counts. The chain links TRBV29-1 to TRBJ1-1; D unclear. Looked up from germline, CDR1 is SQVTM and CDR2 is ANQGSEA. The length of the CDR3 is 13 residues. The V end lost 6 bases, the J end lost 0 bases, and 11 bases lay between the germline ends. CDR3 in DNA: TGCAGCGTGTGGCCGGACGTGAACACTGAAGCTTTCTTT. Translated, it gives CSVWPDVNTEAFF.

This clonotype was counted a single time. This chain uses TRBV29-1 with TRBJ1-1, with D possibly TRBD1 on 5 matching bases. CDR1 SQVTM and CDR2 ANQGSEA come from the germline V gene. V was pared by 8 bases and J by 13 bases, with 20 bases between. The CDR3 is 11 amino acids. CDR3 residues: CSLTAGTFVFF. In DNA, the CDR3 is TGCAGCTTAACGGCCGGGACTTTCGTTTTCTTT.

The chain has TRBV4-1 and TRBJ2-7; possibly TRBD1 or TRBD2 for D (5 bases each). V gave up 0 bases and J gave up 3 bases, with 15 bases separating them. Germline CDR1 and CDR2: MGHRA and YSYEKL. The CDR3 is made up of 16 amino acids. CDR3 DNA: TGCGCCAGCAGCCAAGAAATGGGGACGAGGAACTACGAGCAGTACTTC. The encoded protein is CASSQEMGTRNYEQYF.

The chain is built from TRBV6-2 or TRBV6-3 and TRBJ1-2; weak D call: TRBD1 (5 bases). Per germline, CDR1 MNHEY and CDR2 SVGEGT. This CDR3 is 13 amino acids long. Trimming took 6 bases from V and 2 from J, leaving 10 bases between them. CDR3 DNA sequence: TGTGCCAGCAGCGGGGCCGTAAACTATGGCTACACCTTC. Amino acid sequence: CASSGAVNYGYTF.

The chain has TRBV28 and TRBJ2-2, with 10 bases aligning to TRBD1. The trim removed 7 bases at V and 0 bases at J, leaving 17 bases unmatched. This CDR3 contains 20 residues. The germline V gene has CDR1 MDHEN and CDR2 SYDVKM. The CDR3 protein is CASTFLLGQGSTTNTGELFF. CDR3 bases: TGTGCCAGCACCTTCCTCTTGGGACAGGGGTCAACGACGAACACCGGGGAGCTGTTTTTT.

This clonotype was seen a handful of times. J is TRBJ2-4 and V is TRBV11-2, with a tentative D call TRBD2 (6 bases). There are 13 residues in the CDR3. V gave up 8 bases and J gave up 9 bases, with 17 bases separating them. The germline V gene has CDR1 SGHAT and CDR2 FQNNGV. The CDR3 DNA reads TGTGCCAGCCAAGAGGGAGGATTTGGCATTCAGTACTTC. It encodes CASQEGGFGIQYF.

The chain joins TRBV6-2 or TRBV6-3 to TRBJ1-1, with 7 bases aligning to TRBD1. Germline V gene lookup returns CDR1 MNHEY and CDR2 SVGEGT. V dropped 2 bases and J dropped 4; count of bases not matched to a gene: 4. The CDR3 spans 14 residues. The CDR3 here is CASSYTGEGTEAFF. The CDR3 DNA follows: TGTGCCAGCAGTTACACAGGGGAGGGCACTGAAGCTTTCTTT.

J is TRBJ2-7 and V is TRBV10-3, with D tentatively TRBD1 (5 bases). The CDR3 has 12 amino acids. The germline V gene encodes CDR1 ENHRY and CDR2 SYGVKD. V lost 7 bases to trimming and J lost 1 base, with 8 bases between them. CDR3 sequence reads: CAIKGESYEQYF. CDR3 bases: TGTGCCATCAAAGGGGAATCCTACGAGCAGTACTTC.

The J gene is TRBJ2-1, the V gene TRBV10-3; 16 nucleotides line up with TRBD2. In germline, CDR1 is ENHRY, CDR2 SYGVKD. Unmatched junction bases numbered 19, after V lost 6 bases and J lost 5 bases. The CDR3 is 21 amino acids. This chain's CDR3 is CAIRETQGTSGRAIVNNEQFF. CDR3 coding DNA: TGTGCCATCAGGGAGACTCAAGGGACTAGCGGGAGGGCCATTGTGAACAATGAGCAGTTCTTC.

The chain employs TRBV20-1 and TRBJ1-5; tentative D call: TRBD1 (5 bases). V was trimmed by 6 bases and J by 0 bases, leaving 12 bases between them. The germline V gene encodes CDR1 DFQATT and CDR2 SNEGSKA (reference sequence). CDR3 size: 14 residues. The CDR3 loop reads CSAPDRLSNQPQHF. In nucleotides, the CDR3 is TGCAGTGCCCCTGACAGACTTAGCAATCAGCCCCAGCATTTT.

Comments on this clonotype: Sequence at one end of the junction differs from germline and may be a read error. The V call is TRBV24-1, the J call TRBJ2-1; D gene unclear. Germline V gene sequence: CDR1 KGHDR, CDR2 SFDVKD. The CDR3 runs 12 residues. CDR3 nucleotides: TGTGCCACCAGCGAAGGTTACAGTGAGCAGTTCTTC. This gives the protein CATSEGYSEQFF.

The chain has TRBV4-1 and TRBJ2-7; no clear D. The CDR3 length is 13 residues. Germline V gene lookup returns CDR1 MGHRA and CDR2 YSYEKL. Trimming took 1 base from V and 2 from J, leaving 6 bases between them. The CDR3 DNA reads TGCGCCAGCAGCCAAGGGCACACCTACGAGCAGTACTTC. Its protein is CASSQGHTYEQYF.

The V call is TRBV7-9, the J call TRBJ2-7; tentative D call: TRBD1 (6 bases). The CDR3 is 13 residues long. V shed 5 bases and J shed 3 bases, with 11 bases lying between them. Germline loops: CDR1 SEHNR, CDR2 FQNEAQ (reference sequence). CDR3 region: CASSRLQGYEQYF. Written as DNA, the CDR3 is TGTGCCAGCAGCCGGTTACAGGGCTACGAGCAGTACTTC. The whole variable domain, remainder taken from reference TRBV7-9 and TRBJ2-7, is DTGVSQNPRHKITKRGQNVTFRCDPISEHNRLYWYRQTLGQGPEFLTYFQNEAQLEKSRLLSDRFSAERPKGSFSTLEIQRTEQGDSAMYLCASSRLQGYEQYFGPGTRLTVT.